Following are 25 T cell receptor beta chains from one sample sequenced in a study of T cells in Graves' hyperthyroidism and ophthalmopathy. Amplification of TCR beta CDR3 regions used RNA as the template. Initially, a first-round RT-PCR of the TCR CDR3 employed the HTBI primer set. TCRdb independently ran MiXCR on the multiplex PCR reads; one entry per CDR3 protein. The sample has around 520,000 distinct CDR3 sequences; 14% are singletons. The sample was blood. Receptors originate from a woman between 35 and 50 years old with Graves' hyperthyroidism.

The sample holds many counts of this clonotype. The gene calls are TRBV12-5 and TRBJ2-3; unclear D gene. V was pared by 1 base and J by 7 bases, with 9 bases between. The V gene's germline CDR1 is LGHNT and CDR2 FRNRAP. The CDR3 totals 13 residues. This CDR3 is CASGLGLLNTQYF. As DNA, the CDR3 is TGTGCTAGTGGTTTGGGACTGCTTAATACGCAGTATTTT.

This clonotype was found many times. The V gene is TRBV7-2, the J gene TRBJ1-2, with 9 bases that match TRBD1. Per germline, CDR1 SGHTA and CDR2 FQGNSA. The length of the CDR3 is 15 residues. V lost 1 base, J lost 8 bases, and 8 bases stayed unmatched. Written as DNA, the CDR3 is TGTGCCAGCAGCTTAGACCAGGGACAGGGAAGCGGCTACACCTTC. It yields the protein CASSLDQGQGSGYTF.

In this sample, this clonotype turned up many times. This rearrangement joins TRBV6-6 to TRBJ1-6; D remains unclear. Trimming removed 0 bases at V and 7 bases at J, with 13 bases between. The CDR3 length is 16 residues. Germline assignment: CDR1 MNHNY and CDR2 SVGAGI (reference sequence). CDR3 coding DNA: TGTGCCAGCAGTTACTCTTTCTCCTCTGCCAATTCACCCCTCCACTTT. It is translated as CASSYSFSSANSPLHF.

The sample holds many counts of this clonotype. The rearrangement uses TRBV28 and TRBJ2-5; 9 nucleotides agree with TRBD2. Trimming cost V 11 bases and J 7 bases; bases outside gene matches: 17. The germline V gene encodes CDR1 MDHEN and CDR2 SYDVKM. This CDR3 region has 15 residues. This CDR3 reads CASCHVAGVQGTQYF. The CDR3, as DNA: TGTGCCTCTTGCCACGTAGCGGGAGTCCAGGGGACCCAGTACTTC.

This chain links TRBV19 with TRBJ2-7; a possible D gene is TRBD2 (5 bases). Germline V gene data show CDR1 as LNHDA and CDR2 as SQIVND (reference sequence). The germline V and J ends were trimmed by 0 bases and 1 base, with 10 bases remaining between them. The CDR3 is made up of 15 amino acids. The CDR3 DNA sequence: TGTGCCAGTAGTATAGATATACGGGATTCCTACGAGCAGTACTTC. The encoded protein is CASSIDIRDSYEQYF.

This clonotype was recorded a few times. The chain has TRBV4-2 and TRBJ2-5; D possibly corresponds to TRBD2 (6 bases). Trimming shortened V by 3 bases and J by 0 bases, and 14 bases separated the two germline ends. Germline V gene sequence: CDR1 LGHNA, CDR2 YNFKEQ. The CDR3 runs 16 residues. This CDR3 reads CASSQAGRPNQETQYF. CDR3 bases: TGTGCCAGCAGCCAGGCGGGGCGGCCAAACCAAGAGACCCAGTACTTC.

The rearrangement joins TRBV5-1 to TRBJ2-5; 7 bases agree with TRBD1. Unmatched junction bases numbered 13, after V lost 4 bases and J lost 4 bases. The CDR3 runs 16 residues. The germline V gene encodes CDR1 SGHRS and CDR2 YFSETQ. The CDR3 region is CASSGETGYFGETQYF. For the CDR3, the DNA is TGCGCCAGCAGCGGAGAGACAGGGTACTTCGGAGAGACCCAGTACTTC.

The CDR3 DNA reads TGCGCCAGCAGCCAAGGTGAAGATACGCAGTATTTT. Its protein is CASSQGEDTQYF. The gene calls are TRBV4-1 and TRBJ2-3; D remains ambiguous. V lost 1 base, J lost 5 bases, and 4 bases lay in between. Per germline, CDR1 MGHRA and CDR2 YSYEKL. This CDR3 comprises 12 residues.

This clonotype was detected a few times. The CDR3 protein is CASSLEPSMNTEAFF. As DNA, the CDR3 is TGTGCCAGCAGCTTAGAACCATCCATGAACACTGAAGCTTTCTTT. This chain uses TRBV7-2 with TRBJ1-1; no clear D. CDR3 length: 15 residues. From germline, CDR1 is SGHTA and CDR2 FQGNSA. With 1 base removed from V and 0 bases from J, the gap between germline ends came to 9 bases. Full variable domain (missing parts from reference TRBV7-2 and TRBJ1-1): GAGVSQSPSNKVTEKGKDVELRCDPISGHTALYWYRQSLGQGLEFLIYFQGNSAPDKSGLPSDRFSAERTGGSVSTLTIQRTQQEDSAVYLCASSLEPSMNTEAFFGQGTRLTVV.

The CDR3 sequence is CASSTHMNTEAFF. As DNA, the CDR3 is TGTGCCAGCTCGACCCACATGAACACTGAAGCTTTCTTT. This chain joins TRBV19 and TRBJ1-1; D ambiguous. CDR3 length equals 13 residues. Germline V CDR1 and CDR2: LNHDA, SQIVND (reference sequence). V shed 9 bases and J shed 0 bases, with 11 bases lying between them.

This clonotype occurred a few times. The J gene is TRBJ2-1, the V gene TRBV29-1; the D gene is possibly TRBD2 (6 bases). The CDR3 has 12 amino acids. Germline loops: CDR1 SQVTM, CDR2 ANQGSEA. The V and J ends lost 7 bases and 0 bases respectively, with 7 bases between them. The CDR3 here is CSAGSSYNEQFF. Here the CDR3 DNA reads TGCAGCGCCGGGAGCTCCTACAATGAGCAGTTCTTC.

This clonotype came up a few times. The chain is built from TRBV3-1 and TRBJ1-3; D gene unclear. The CDR3 consists of 14 residues. Trimming pared 1 base from V and 4 bases from J, leaving 8 bases between. Looked up from germline, CDR1 is LGHDT and CDR2 is YNNKEL (reference sequence). CDR3 nucleotide sequence: TGTGCCAGCAGCCAAGGGGCTGCCGGAAACACCATATATTTT. This translates into CASSQGAAGNTIYF.

The rearrangement links TRBV11-2 to TRBJ2-3, with 11 bases aligning to TRBD2. Losses at the gene ends were 5 bases for V and 6 bases for J; bases not matched to a gene: 10. Germline values: CDR1 SGHAT, CDR2 FQNNGV. This CDR3 has 16 amino acids. CDR3 loop: CASSGGTSGSHDTQYF. The CDR3 nucleotides read TGTGCCAGCAGCGGGGGGACTAGCGGTTCCCACGATACGCAGTATTTT.

A few counts support this clonotype. The chain is built from TRBV5-6 and TRBJ2-3; 7 nucleotides match TRBD1. The CDR3 covers 15 residues. V was clipped by 0 bases and J by 5 bases; unmatched bases: 6. Germline CDR1 reads SGHDT; CDR2 reads YYEEEE. The CDR3 nucleotides are TGTGCCAGCAGCTTGGGGATTACAGGGGTAGATACGCAGTATTTT. Translating gives CASSLGITGVDTQYF.

The sample holds many counts of this clonotype. In DNA, the CDR3 is TGCAGTGCTAGCCAGACAGTTTCGGGGGCTGAAGCTTTCTTT. This codes for CSASQTVSGAEAFF. The chain couples TRBV20-1 to TRBJ1-1; D might be TRBD1 (5 bases). The CDR3 totals 14 residues. Per the germline V gene, CDR1 is DFQATT and CDR2 is SNEGSKA (reference sequence). The germline V and J ends were trimmed by 3 bases and 6 bases, with 17 bases remaining between them.

This clonotype was counted ten times or more. The DNA for the CDR3 is TGTGCCTGGCAACCGGGACAGGGGGCGTCTGGCTACACCTTC. It yields the protein CAWQPGQGASGYTF. This chain joins TRBV30 and TRBJ1-2, with 12 bases lining up with TRBD1. Germline CDR1 is GTSNPN and CDR2 is SVGIG (reference sequence). Trimming cost V 5 bases and J 7 bases; bases outside gene matches: 8. CDR3 size: 14 residues.

This clonotype has at least ten counts. The J gene is TRBJ1-5, the V gene TRBV3-1; D is uncertain. Germline V gene lookup returns CDR1 LGHDT and CDR2 YNNKEL (reference sequence). The CDR3 is 13 residues long. Trimming removed 6 bases from V and 9 bases from J, with 15 bases in between. CDR3 DNA sequence: TGTGCCAGCAGTCCAAGGTACGCAGGGCCCCAGCATTTT. This encodes CASSPRYAGPQHF.

This clonotype occurred many times. This chain connects TRBV12-5 to TRBJ1-2; weak D call: TRBD1 (6 bases). V was shortened by 7 bases and J by 4 bases, with 13 bases between the two germline ends. The germline CDR1 and CDR2 sequences are LGHNT and FRNRAP. The CDR3 runs to 13 residues. Here the CDR3 reads CASAPGGGYGYTF. The CDR3 nucleotides are TGTGCTAGTGCTCCGGGGGGCGGCTATGGCTACACCTTC. Complete variable domain (other parts from reference TRBV12-5 and TRBJ1-2): DARVTQTPRHKVTEMGQEVTMRCQPILGHNTVFWYRQTMMQGLELLAYFRNRAPLDDSGMPKDRFSAEMPDATLATLKIQPSEPRDSAVYFCASAPGGGYGYTFGSGTRLTVV.

This clonotype was recorded many times. V usage is TRBV3-1 and J usage is TRBJ2-6; D assignment may be TRBD1 or TRBD2 (5 bases each). This CDR3 has 17 amino acids. Trimming stripped 4 bases from V and 0 bases from J, with 13 bases between. In germline, CDR1 is LGHDT, CDR2 YNNKEL (reference sequence). CDR3 nucleotides: TGTGCCAGCAGCCCAAGGGGACGGGACTCTGGGGCCAACGTCCTGACTTTC. It is translated as CASSPRGRDSGANVLTF.

The rearrangement uses TRBV6-1 and TRBJ2-7; TRBD2 matches at 13 bases. This CDR3 is built from 15 residues. After removal of 6 bases from V and 5 bases from J, the junction contained 7 bases not matched to a gene. Germline V gene data show CDR1 as MNHNS and CDR2 as SASEGT. The CDR3 nucleotides are TGTGCCAGCAGGGTACTAGCGGGAGGGCCTAACGAGCAGTACTTC. It encodes CASRVLAGGPNEQYF.

For the CDR3, the DNA is TGCAGCGTTGAAGATGGCAGGGAAGAAGAGTACTTC. This encodes CSVEDGREEEYF. The V gene is TRBV29-1, the J gene TRBJ2-5; perhaps TRBD1 as D (5 bases). Trimming took off 0 bases at V and 12 bases at J, with 14 bases between the two ends. Germline V gives CDR1 SQVTM, CDR2 ANQGSEA. CDR3 length: 12 amino acids.

This clonotype was recorded at least ten times. This chain connects TRBV6-1 to TRBJ2-5, with D perhaps matching TRBD1 or TRBD2 (5 bases each). Deletions cut 5 bases from V and 5 bases from J, with 15 bases between. The CDR3 totals 14 residues. Germline values: CDR1 MNHNS, CDR2 SASEGT. This chain's CDR3 is CASSRDRRLETQYF. Written as DNA, the CDR3 is TGTGCCAGCAGTAGGGACCGGAGGTTGGAGACCCAGTACTTC.

This clonotype was observed many times. The rearrangement uses TRBV7-8 and TRBJ1-1; D uncertain. The V end lost 4 bases, the J end lost 7 bases, and 10 bases lay between the germline ends. This CDR3 comprises 12 residues. The germline CDR1 and CDR2 sequences are SGHVS and FQNEAQ. The CDR3 DNA sequence: TGTGCCAGCAGCTCCCACTTGGGTGAAGCTTTCTTT. It codes for CASSSHLGEAFF.

This clonotype was counted at least ten times. The chain employs TRBV6-2 or TRBV6-3 and TRBJ2-1; D remains ambiguous. This CDR3 comprises 14 residues. V was cut by 5 bases and J by 3 bases, with 11 bases left in between. The germline V gene has CDR1 MNHEY and CDR2 SVGEGT. The CDR3 nucleotides are TGTGCCAGCAGTGGCCTCGTAGGCTACAATGAGCAGTTCTTC. Residues: CASSGLVGYNEQFF.

This clonotype appeared many times. The chain recombines TRBV20-1 with TRBJ2-5; 10 nucleotides match TRBD2. From germline, CDR1 is DFQATT and CDR2 SNEGSKA (reference sequence). The CDR3 has 14 amino acids. After removal of 2 bases from V and 5 bases from J, the junction contained 5 bases not matched to a gene. CDR3 nucleotide sequence: TGCAGTGCTAGAAGGCTAGCGGGAGATGAGACCCAGTACTTC. Protein sequence: CSARRLAGDETQYF.